These 16 T cell receptor beta chains were sequenced from one sample in a study of shared clonotypes between healthy human individuals. Clones were read by immunoSEQ multiplex PCR, and TCRdb kept only the in-frame ones, dropping some. The sample has 700,000 or so clones; roughly 70% are singletons. Source material: memory CD4+ T cells sorted from blood. Sample subset: CD45RA-negative fraction. All receptors come from a young woman in good health.

This clone appeared many times. Distinct nucleotide sequences in the sample also encode this CDR3. The chain couples TRBV5-1 to TRBJ2-6; 8 nucleotides agree with TRBD1. Looked up from germline, CDR1 is SGHRS and CDR2 is YFSETQ. The V and J ends lost 1 base and 1 base, in that order; junction bases with no gene match: 4. The CDR3 is 17 amino acids. Here the CDR3 DNA reads TGCGCCAGCAGCTTGTCAGGGGGCGTTTCTGGGGCCAACGTCCTGACTTTC. Its translation: CASSLSGGVSGANVLTF. The full variable domain, in which reference TRBV5-1 and TRBJ2-6 provide the parts outside the CDR3, is KAGVTQTPRYLIKTRGQQVTLSCSPISGHRSVSWYQQTPGQGLQFLFEYFSETQRNKGNFPGRFSGRQFSNSRSEMNVSTLELGDSALYLCASSLSGGVSGANVLTFGAGSRLTVL.

This clone was picked up a small number of times. This chain connects TRBV11-2 to TRBJ2-7, with D unclear. V was clipped by 0 bases and J by 10 bases, with 13 bases between them. Germline CDR1 and CDR2: SGHAT and FQNNGV. The CDR3 length is 13 residues. The CDR3 protein is CASSLEVNSFQYF. The DNA for the CDR3 is TGTGCCAGCAGCTTAGAGGTTAATAGCTTTCAGTACTTC.

The sample holds one count of this clone. This chain uses TRBV28 with TRBJ2-1; 9 nucleotides match TRBD2. Unmatched junction bases numbered 14, after V lost 7 bases and J lost 4 bases. Germline CDR1 and CDR2: MDHEN and SYDVKM. The CDR3 totals 17 residues. The CDR3 spells CASKPSGDRAWYNEQFF. Here the CDR3 DNA reads TGTGCCAGCAAACCTAGCGGGGACCGGGCGTGGTACAATGAGCAGTTCTTC.

The chain recombines TRBV28 with TRBJ2-2; D is undetermined. The CDR3 extends over 18 amino acids. In germline, CDR1 is MDHEN, CDR2 SYDVKM. V was pared by 2 bases and J by 6 bases, with 22 bases between. The CDR3 region is CASSLVNLLWSHAGELFF. The CDR3 coding sequence is TGTGCCAGCAGTTTAGTGAATCTTCTGTGGTCGCACGCCGGGGAGCTGTTTTTT. Full variable domain (outside the CDR3, taken from reference TRBV28 and TRBJ2-2): DVKVTQSSRYLVKRTGEKVFLECVQDMDHENMFWYRQDPGLGLRLIYFSYDVKMKEKGDIPEGYSVSREKKERFSLILESASTNQTSMYLCASSLVNLLWSHAGELFFGEGSRLTVL.

This rearrangement joins TRBV14 to TRBJ2-6; 7 bases line up with TRBD2. Germline CDR1 is SGHDN and CDR2 is FVKESK. This CDR3 comprises 19 residues. With V trimmed by 0 bases and J by 1 base, 9 bases remained unmatched. In DNA, the CDR3 is TGTGCCAGCAGCCAAGAATGGGCAGGGCGGGGGTCTGGGGCCAACGTCCTGACTTTC. Protein sequence: CASSQEWAGRGSGANVLTF.

About this clone: Being one base from a much bigger clone, this may be a read error. The chain employs TRBV7-2 and TRBJ1-1; D not certain. V dropped 1 base and J dropped 1 base, with 4 bases sitting between them. Germline CDR1 SGHTA, CDR2 FQGNSA. The CDR3 totals 13 residues. The CDR3, as DNA: TGTGCCAGCAGCTTAGTAGGGAACACTGAAGCTTTCTTT. Translating it yields CASSLVGNTEAFF.

This rearrangement joins TRBV4-2 to TRBJ2-1, with 8 bases identical to TRBD2. Germline V gene lookup returns CDR1 LGHNA and CDR2 YNFKEQ. CDR3 length: 16 amino acids. V dropped 1 base and J dropped 5; count of bases not matched to a gene: 7. CDR3 nucleotides: TGTGCCAGCAGCCAAGGCTCAGCGGGAGAGGACAATGAGCAGTTCTTC. Protein: CASSQGSAGEDNEQFF.

This chain uses TRBV5-4 with TRBJ2-2, with D possibly matching TRBD2 (5 bases). V was trimmed by 10 bases and J by 1 base, leaving 11 bases between them. CDR1 and CDR2 from the germline V gene are SGHNT and YYREEE (reference sequence). The CDR3 has 13 residues. CDR3 residues: CASGMWNTGELFF. The CDR3 DNA follows: TGTGCCTCCGGGATGTGGAACACCGGGGAGCTGTTTTTT.

The chain recombines TRBV16 with TRBJ1-1; D is unclear. The CDR3 sequence is 13 residues long. V dropped 2 bases and J dropped 8 bases, with 12 bases sitting between them. Germline lookup yields CDR1 KGHSY and CDR2 FQNENV. This CDR3 is CASSQAILGEAFF. The CDR3 nucleotides are TGTGCCAGCAGCCAAGCTATCCTGGGGGAAGCTTTCTTT.

The chain has TRBV7-8 and TRBJ2-5, with 9 bases that match TRBD2. Germline-derived CDR1 and CDR2 are SGHVS and FQNEAQ. Trimming at V came to 5 bases and at J to 4 bases, leaving 20 bases not matched to a gene. CDR3 length: 19 amino acids. The CDR3 spells CASSQRIGSGRRWGETQYF. The CDR3 nucleotides are TGTGCCAGCAGCCAGCGGATTGGTAGCGGGAGAAGGTGGGGAGAGACCCAGTACTTC. The variable domain in full, with the rest retrieved from reference TRBV7-8 and TRBJ2-5, is GAGVSQSPRYKVAKRGQDVALRCDPISGHVSLFWYQQALGQGPEFLTYFQNEAQLDKSGLPSDRFFAERPEGSVSTLKIQRTQQEDSAVYLCASSQRIGSGRRWGETQYFGPGTRLLVL.

V is TRBV23-1 and J is TRBJ1-5, with D possibly being TRBD1 (6 bases). TRBV23-1 is identified as an open reading frame with a role that is uncertain. V lost 2 bases and J lost 0, with 17 bases in between. There are 18 residues in the CDR3. This chain's CDR3 is CASSQRGRGLYSNQPQHF. CDR3 coding DNA: TGCGCCAGCAGTCAACGGGGCAGGGGTCTATATAGCAATCAGCCCCAGCATTTT.

This chain connects TRBV6-5 to TRBJ1-5, with D possibly matching TRBD1 (6 bases). Germline lookup yields CDR1 MNHEY and CDR2 SVGAGI. The V gene lost 5 bases and the J gene lost 6 bases, with 11 bases spanning the gap. The length of the CDR3 is 13 residues. CDR3 DNA: TGTGCCAGCAGTCAACAGGGAGCTCAGCCCCAGCATTTT. It yields the protein CASSQQGAQPQHF.

J is TRBJ2-2 and V is TRBV7-9; 7 bases align to TRBD1. The CDR3 consists of 15 residues. From germline, CDR1 is SEHNR and CDR2 FQNEAQ (reference sequence). The V gene end was trimmed by 7 bases and the J gene end by 1 base; junction bases not matched to a gene: 6. The CDR3 loop is CASMFRDRNTGELFF. CDR3 bases: TGTGCCAGCATGTTCCGGGACAGGAACACCGGGGAGCTGTTTTTT.

V and J are TRBV11-2 and TRBJ2-7; 9 nucleotides line up with TRBD1. The CDR3 is 15 residues long. CDR1 is SGHAT, CDR2 FQNNGV, per germline. J lost 3 bases, V lost 1 base, and 4 bases had no gene match. The CDR3 coding sequence is TGTGCCAGCAGCTTAGCTCTGGGACAGGGCTACGAGCAGTACTTC. Translating gives CASSLALGQGYEQYF.

This clone was detected only once. This rearrangement joins TRBV5-6 to TRBJ2-7, with 7 bases identical to TRBD2. J lost 2 bases, V lost 0 bases, and 5 bases had no gene match. Germline V lookup: CDR1 SGHDT, CDR2 YYEEEE. The CDR3 length is 15 residues. The CDR3 DNA reads as TGTGCCAGCAGCTTGGTAGCGGGCGGTCCCTACGAGCAGTACTTC. Translating gives CASSLVAGGPYEQYF.

With regard to this clone: One end of the junction fails to match germline, which may point to a read error. This sequence joins TRBV4-1 and TRBJ1-1; D is possibly TRBD1 (6 bases). The V gene's germline CDR1 is MGHRA and CDR2 YSYEKL. This CDR3 has 15 residues. This chain's CDR3 is CASSRPGARNAEAFF. Here the CDR3 DNA reads TGCGCCAGCAGCCGCCCAGGGGCCCGGAACGCTGAAGCTTTCTTT.